Below, one TCR beta chain is given with its context. Its target is unknown. The CDR3 sequence is 15 residues long. V was shortened by 0 bases and J by 5 bases, with 14 bases between the two germline ends. From germline, CDR1 is LNHNV and CDR2 YYDKDF (reference sequence). The record originates from a study of T-cell reconstitution after alpha-beta-depleted transplantation in children. General study findings and limits: As was reported, about two months after transplant, alpha-beta T cells came from several hundred expanded graft clones. Diversity and T-cell counts at one year after transplant derived mostly from new T cells.

Unique molecular identifiers were built into the TCRbeta library. One entry per CDR3 protein results from TCRdb running MiXCR on the PCR reads. The data contain 500,000 to 600,000 distinct CDR3 sequences, 25% to 30% of them singletons. The receptor was derived from a boy under two years old with Wiskott-Aldrich syndrome, due to receive a stem cell transplant. The V and J genes are TRBV15 and TRBJ2-7, with D unresolved. Sample: PBMCs, taken before TCRalphabeta/CD19-depleted stem cell transplant. The CDR3 coding sequence is TGTGCCACCAGCAGAGATCCGGGCCCTAGGGACGAGCAGTACTTC. Protein product: CATSRDPGPRDEQYF.